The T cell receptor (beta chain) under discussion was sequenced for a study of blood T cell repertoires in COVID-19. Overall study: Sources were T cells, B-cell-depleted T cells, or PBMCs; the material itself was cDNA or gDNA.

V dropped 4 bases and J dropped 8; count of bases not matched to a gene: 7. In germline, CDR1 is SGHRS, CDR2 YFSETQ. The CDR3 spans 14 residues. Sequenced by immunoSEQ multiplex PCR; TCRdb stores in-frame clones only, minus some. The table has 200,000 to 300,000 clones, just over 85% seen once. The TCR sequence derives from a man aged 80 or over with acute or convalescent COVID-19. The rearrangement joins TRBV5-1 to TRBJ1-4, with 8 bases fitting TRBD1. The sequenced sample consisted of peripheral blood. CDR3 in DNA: TGCGCCAGCAGCCCCACCGGACAGGGCGAAAAACTGTTTTTT. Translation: CASSPTGQGEKLFF.